The 12 T cell receptor beta chains given below trace back to one sample, sequenced in a study of blood T cells in healthy people across ages. The authors ran a second PCR of about 7 to 12 cycles using a sample-barcoded 5' primer and a J-beta primer mix. TCRdb analysed the 5' RACE reads with MiXCR anew, one entry per CDR3 protein. The profile shows 650,000 or so distinct CDR3 sequences, 40% to 65% of them singletons. The sequenced material came from blood. The receptors originated from an elderly woman in good health.

The CDR3 protein is CATSRGRTENEKLFF. The DNA of the CDR3 is TGTGCCACCAGCAGAGGCAGGACCGAGAATGAAAAACTGTTTTTT. The chain carries TRBV15 and TRBJ1-4; D is unclear. The length of the CDR3 is 15 residues. The V gene's germline CDR1 is LNHNV and CDR2 YYDKDF (reference sequence). Trimming removed 1 base at V and 5 bases at J, with 11 bases between. Variable domain in full (rest from reference TRBV15 and TRBJ1-4): DAMVIQNPRYQVTQFGKPVTLSCSQTLNHNVMYWYQQKSSQAPKLLFHYYDKDFNNEADTPDNFQSRRPNTSFCFLDIRSPGLGDTAMYLCATSRGRTENEKLFFGSGTQLSVL.

This clonotype was recorded a few times. CDR3: CASSLRGGNEQYF. The CDR3 region has the DNA TGTGCCAGCAGTTTAAGGGGCGGGAATGAGCAGTACTTC. The chain employs TRBV12-3 or TRBV12-4 and TRBJ2-5, with D maybe TRBD2 (6 bases). With 2 bases removed from V and 11 bases from J, the gap between germline ends came to 15 bases. The CDR3 sequence is 13 residues long.

The chain couples TRBV24-1 to TRBJ2-7; perhaps TRBD2 as D (5 bases). V was cut by 8 bases and J by 7 bases, with 20 bases left in between. This CDR3 spans 14 amino acids. Germline values: CDR1 KGHDR, CDR2 SFDVKD. CDR3 DNA sequence: TGTGCCACCACGGACGCGGGCCGCCTCGATGAGCAGTACTTC. Residues: CATTDAGRLDEQYF.

The rearrangement uses TRBV5-5 and TRBJ2-4, with D maybe TRBD2 (6 bases). CDR3 length: 15 residues. The germline V gene has CDR1 SGHKS and CDR2 YYEKEE (reference sequence). Trimming removed 3 bases at V and 2 bases at J, with 12 bases between. CDR3 nucleotides: TGTGCCAGCAGCTCCGGGGGAGTATCCAAAAACATTCAGTACTTC. Protein: CASSSGGVSKNIQYF. The whole variable domain, remainder taken from reference TRBV5-5 and TRBJ2-4, is DAGVTQSPTHLIKTRGQQVTLRCSPISGHKSVSWYQQVLGQGPQFIFQYYEKEERGRGNFPDRFSARQFPNYSSELNVNALLLGDSALYLCASSSGGVSKNIQYFGAGTRLSVL.

This clonotype was seen repeatedly, ten times or more. This sequence joins TRBV3-1 and TRBJ2-3; 7 nucleotides line up with TRBD2. This CDR3 contains 18 residues. The germline gives CDR1 LGHDT, CDR2 YNNKEL (reference sequence). V lost 3 bases and J lost 1; bases outside the gene matches: 13. The CDR3 reads CASSHLLRKRGGTDTQYF. The CDR3, as DNA: TGTGCCAGCAGCCACCTCCTTAGGAAGCGGGGCGGCACAGATACGCAGTATTTT.

On this clonotype: Being one base from a much bigger clone, this may be a read error. The genes are TRBV5-1 and TRBJ2-5, with 8 nucleotides matching TRBD2. Gene TRBJ2-7 matches the end of the DNA better, so the J call may be wrong. CDR1 is SGHRS and CDR2 is YFSETQ in the germline V gene. CDR3 length: 15 residues. The CDR3 loop is CAGSAWRGANYEQYF. CDR3 sequence (DNA): TGCGCCGGCAGCGCCTGGCGGGGGGCGAACTACGAGCAGTACTTC.

The chain is built from TRBV6-2 or TRBV6-3 and TRBJ1-2, with D perhaps TRBD1 (5 bases). Deletions cut 6 bases from V and 6 bases from J, with 17 bases between. Germline values: CDR1 MNHEY, CDR2 SVGEGT. This CDR3 has 14 residues. Written as DNA, the CDR3 is TGTGCCAGCAGCCTCACCGTAGGGGCGCATGGCTACACCTTC. It encodes CASSLTVGAHGYTF.

This clonotype appeared many times. The chain joins TRBV28 to TRBJ2-3; no clear D gene. V lost 4 bases, J lost 4 bases, and 9 bases lay in between. The CDR3 totals 13 residues. Germline-derived CDR1 and CDR2 are MDHEN and SYDVKM. DNA for the CDR3: TGTGCCAGCAGTTCCGGCGGTCCAGATACGCAGTATTTT. This translates into CASSSGGPDTQYF. Together with reference TRBV28 and TRBJ2-3, the CDR3 gives the full variable domain: DVKVTQSSRYLVKRTGEKVFLECVQDMDHENMFWYRQDPGLGLRLIYFSYDVKMKEKGDIPEGYSVSREKKERFSLILESASTNQTSMYLCASSSGGPDTQYFGPGTRLTVL.

The J gene is TRBJ2-5, the V gene TRBV6-6; maybe TRBD2 (6 bases). The J call may be faulty, since TRBJ2-7 better matches the DNA end. Germline loops: CDR1 MNHNY, CDR2 SVGAGI (reference sequence). This CDR3 is 14 amino acids long. CDR3: CASSYSPGEDEQYF. The DNA for the CDR3 is TGTGCCAGCAGTTACTCGCCGGGGGAGGACGAGCAGTACTTC.

This clonotype was recorded at least ten times. This sequence joins TRBV7-2 and TRBJ2-5, with 7 bases matching TRBD1. Germline CDR1 SGHTA, CDR2 FQGNSA. The V and J ends lost 3 bases and 5 bases, in that order; junction bases with no gene match: 12. The CDR3 is made up of 16 amino acids. The CDR3 DNA follows: TGTGCCAGCAGCTTTTCACAGGGGTATAAGGCGGAGACCCAGTACTTC. It is translated as CASSFSQGYKAETQYF.

This clonotype has more than one count but fewer than ten. This chain joins TRBV12-3 or TRBV12-4 and TRBJ2-1, with TRBD2 as a possible D gene (5 bases). This CDR3 region has 15 residues. Trimming removed 6 bases from V and 8 bases from J, with 20 bases in between. This chain's CDR3 is CASSLGRRGRDEQFF. CDR3 nucleotides: TGTGCCAGCAGCCTGGGTCGCCGGGGAAGGGATGAGCAGTTCTTC.

This chain connects TRBV29-1 to TRBJ2-4, with 7 positions matching TRBD1. From germline, CDR1 is SQVTM and CDR2 ANQGSEA. The CDR3 sequence is 16 residues long. J lost 4 bases, V lost 0 bases, and 9 bases had no gene match. The CDR3 reads CSVEETGTDFKNIQYF. The CDR3 bases are TGCAGCGTTGAAGAAACCGGGACAGATTTTAAAAACATTCAGTACTTC.